This is a list of T cell receptor beta chains from one sample in a study of lymphopenia after photon versus proton radiotherapy. Clones were read by immunoSEQ multiplex PCR, and TCRdb kept only the in-frame ones, dropping some. The data show 30,000 to 35,000 clones, 89% seen once. The sequencing used peripheral blood, collected from a patient treated with proton-based radiotherapy. The receptors derive from a woman aged 70-85 years with pancreatic cancer. Some clones in this sample may be carry-over from other donors' samples. CDR3s include the opening cysteine and the closing phenylalanine or tryptophan. Fields, in order: J gene, V gene, CDR3 protein.

J gene: TRBJ2-7; V gene: TRBV11-2; CDR3 protein: CASSRIIQGIHEQYF
J gene: TRBJ2-5; V gene: TRBV14; CDR3 protein: CASSSQTGETQYF
J gene: TRBJ2-7; V gene: TRBV5-1; CDR3 protein: CASSLDGGLTGGEQYF
J gene: TRBJ2-6; V gene: TRBV19; CDR3 protein: CASSGANVLTF
J gene: TRBJ2-6; V gene: TRBV11-2; CDR3 protein: CASRSYGGASGANVLTF
J gene: TRBJ2-7; V gene: TRBV27; CDR3 protein: CASSSNWGEQYF
J gene: TRBJ2-7; V gene: TRBV2; CDR3 protein: CASRGQTASYEQYF
J gene: TRBJ2-4; V gene: TRBV7-3; CDR3 protein: CASSLTSGTGNIQYF
J gene: TRBJ2-7; V gene: TRBV7-2; CDR3 protein: CASSLDPGSYEQYF
J gene: TRBJ2-5; V gene: TRBV18; CDR3 protein: CASSGTSGQETQYF
J gene: TRBJ1-5; V gene: TRBV7-8; CDR3 protein: CASSPRQGASNQPQHF
J gene: TRBJ1-1; V gene: TRBV11-2; CDR3 protein: CASSLAQGLNTEAFF
J gene: TRBJ2-5; V gene: TRBV5-5; CDR3 protein: CASSLTGRETQYF
J gene: TRBJ2-3; V gene: TRBV7-2; CDR3 protein: CASSLGLGAGATDTQYF
J gene: TRBJ2-7; V gene: TRBV4-2; CDR3 protein: CASSQAGLAGGRSYEQYF
J gene: TRBJ1-5; V gene: TRBV7-3; CDR3 protein: CASSLIARGRGQPQHF
J gene: TRBJ1-1; V gene: TRBV28; CDR3 protein: CASDWGGTEAFF
J gene: TRBJ2-3; V gene: TRBV29-1; CDR3 protein: CSVEEAAGDTQYF
J gene: TRBJ2-7; V gene: TRBV9; CDR3 protein: CASSVAGGPYEQYF
J gene: TRBJ1-1; V gene: TRBV27; CDR3 protein: CASKPQQVMNTEAFF
J gene: TRBJ2-5; V gene: TRBV7-8; CDR3 protein: CASSLRGETQYF
J gene: TRBJ1-2; V gene: TRBV7-2; CDR3 protein: CASSLLPGGRSNYGYTF
J gene: TRBJ2-7; V gene: TRBV7-2; CDR3 protein: CASSLGGQGYEQYF
J gene: TRBJ2-1; V gene: TRBV5-1; CDR3 protein: CASSLGRAGGTGNEQFF
J gene: TRBJ2-1; V gene: TRBV30; CDR3 protein: CAWRQGAGEQFF
J gene: TRBJ2-1; V gene: TRBV7-2; CDR3 protein: CASSLEFGAGYNEQFF
J gene: TRBJ2-5; V gene: TRBV9; CDR3 protein: CASNASGYQETQYF
J gene: TRBJ2-7; V gene: TRBV9; CDR3 protein: CASSVGLAVYEQYF
J gene: TRBJ1-1; V gene: TRBV11-3; CDR3 protein: CASSLTLNTEAFF
J gene: TRBJ2-3; V gene: TRBV4-2; CDR3 protein: CASSVVLAGTSDTQYF
J gene: TRBJ2-2; V gene: TRBV18; CDR3 protein: CASSRETLTSVGELFF
J gene: TRBJ2-6; V gene: TRBV7-9; CDR3 protein: CASSLGLADSGANVLTF
J gene: TRBJ2-2; V gene: TRBV13; CDR3 protein: CASSLSPGLAGEWSTGELFF
J gene: TRBJ1-2; V gene: TRBV7-9; CDR3 protein: CASSPRGLANYGYTF
J gene: TRBJ1-1; V gene: TRBV28; CDR3 protein: CASSLRARDEAFF
J gene: TRBJ2-3; V gene: TRBV10-3; CDR3 protein: CAISVTGQGGDTQYF
J gene: TRBJ2-1; V gene: TRBV4-2; CDR3 protein: CASSQEWGGDNEQFF
J gene: TRBJ1-2; V gene: TRBV11-2; CDR3 protein: CASSGQDSGGYTF
J gene: TRBJ2-2; V gene: TRBV6-6; CDR3 protein: CASSYRAGTGELFF
J gene: TRBJ1-1; V gene: TRBV19; CDR3 protein: CASSISALLEAFF
J gene: -; V gene: TRBV19; CDR3 protein: CASSIASGTGAYEQYF
J gene: TRBJ2-1; V gene: TRBV11-2; CDR3 protein: CASSLDRANEQFF
J gene: TRBJ1-2; V gene: TRBV19; CDR3 protein: CASSRTQTRQDYGYTF
J gene: TRBJ1-1; V gene: TRBV19; CDR3 protein: CASSTGQAEAFF
J gene: TRBJ2-3; V gene: TRBV9; CDR3 protein: CASSVDEVGTWQYF
J gene: TRBJ2-7; V gene: TRBV30; CDR3 protein: CAWTSGRGRSDEQYF
J gene: TRBJ2-7; V gene: TRBV2; CDR3 protein: CASQGGRQYEQYF
J gene: TRBJ1-1; V gene: TRBV7-2; CDR3 protein: CASSQLQGNTEAFF
J gene: TRBJ1-5; V gene: TRBV6-6; CDR3 protein: CASRKQGPSNQPQHF
J gene: TRBJ1-5; V gene: TRBV6-6; CDR3 protein: CASRQGNQPQHF
J gene: TRBJ2-5; V gene: TRBV28; CDR3 protein: CASSSPHRGNQETQYF
J gene: TRBJ2-7; V gene: TRBV10-3; CDR3 protein: CAISATGGSYEQYF
J gene: TRBJ1-2; V gene: TRBV27; CDR3 protein: CASSSPGSGYTF
J gene: TRBJ2-5; V gene: TRBV2; CDR3 protein: CASNKYQETQYF
J gene: TRBJ2-3; V gene: TRBV19; CDR3 protein: CASSISGSTDTQYF
J gene: TRBJ2-1; V gene: TRBV5-6; CDR3 protein: CASSLKLAGKLHNEQFF
J gene: TRBJ1-4; V gene: TRBV11-2; CDR3 protein: CASSLDLPGAGEKLFF